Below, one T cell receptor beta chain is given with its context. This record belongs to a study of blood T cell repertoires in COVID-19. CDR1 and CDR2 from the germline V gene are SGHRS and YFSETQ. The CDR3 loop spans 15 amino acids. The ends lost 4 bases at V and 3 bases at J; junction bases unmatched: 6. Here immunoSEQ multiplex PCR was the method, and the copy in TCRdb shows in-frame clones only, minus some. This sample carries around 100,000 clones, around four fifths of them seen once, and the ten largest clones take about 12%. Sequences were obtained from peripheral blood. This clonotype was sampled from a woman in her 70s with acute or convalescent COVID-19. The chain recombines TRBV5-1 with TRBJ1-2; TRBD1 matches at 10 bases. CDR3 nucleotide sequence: TGCGCCAGCAGCCCCGGGACAGGGGTTCACTATGGCTACACCTTC. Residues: CASSPGTGVHYGYTF.